This TCR beta chain was sequenced during a study of CD8 T cells in Susac syndrome. When the RNA was reverse transcribed, random hexamers were used with an input of roughly 0.45 to 1 ug. Coverage of TCR beta CDR3 amplification by immunoSEQ multiplex PCR extended to 54 Vbeta and 13 Jbeta. From the immunoSEQ multiplex PCR reads, TCRdb called clonotypes with MiXCR, one entry per CDR3 protein. The repertoire holds approximately 180,000 distinct CDR3 sequences, with roughly 95% as singletons. Germline CDR1 and CDR2: SGDLS and YYNGEE. Germline trimming cut 0 bases from V and 5 bases from J; bases unmatched to any gene: 7. The CDR3 consists of 17 residues. Both CD4+ and CD8+ T cells were negatively isolated, and TEMRA cells underwent FACS enrichment.

This clonotype was obtained from a human donor with multiple sclerosis. The rearrangement links TRBV9 to TRBJ2-5, with 13 bases aligning to TRBD2. Sequencing was done on a sample of CD4+ T cells from PBMCs. The CDR3 protein is CASSVGTSGGLEETQYF. The CDR3 bases are TGTGCCAGCAGCGTAGGGACTAGCGGGGGCCTTGAGGAGACCCAGTACTTC.